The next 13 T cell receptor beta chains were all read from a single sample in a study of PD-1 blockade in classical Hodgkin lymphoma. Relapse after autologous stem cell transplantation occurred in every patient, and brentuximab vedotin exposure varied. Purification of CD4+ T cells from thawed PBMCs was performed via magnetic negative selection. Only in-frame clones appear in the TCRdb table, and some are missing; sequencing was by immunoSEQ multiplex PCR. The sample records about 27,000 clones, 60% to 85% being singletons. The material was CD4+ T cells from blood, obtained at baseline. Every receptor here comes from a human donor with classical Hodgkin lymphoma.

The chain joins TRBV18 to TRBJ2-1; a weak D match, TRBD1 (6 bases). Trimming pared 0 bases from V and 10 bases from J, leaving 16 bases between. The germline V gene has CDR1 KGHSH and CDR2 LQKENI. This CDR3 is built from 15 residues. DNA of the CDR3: TGTGCCAGCTCACCACCGACAGGCGACGGCGACGAGCAGTTCTTC. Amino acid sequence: CASSPPTGDGDEQFF.

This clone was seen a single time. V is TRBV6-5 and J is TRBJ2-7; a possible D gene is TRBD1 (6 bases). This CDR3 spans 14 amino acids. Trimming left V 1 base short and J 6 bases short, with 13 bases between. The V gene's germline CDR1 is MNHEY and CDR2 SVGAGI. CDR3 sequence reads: CASSYLAGASEQYF. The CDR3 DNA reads TGTGCCAGCAGTTACTTGGCAGGGGCTTCCGAGCAGTACTTC.

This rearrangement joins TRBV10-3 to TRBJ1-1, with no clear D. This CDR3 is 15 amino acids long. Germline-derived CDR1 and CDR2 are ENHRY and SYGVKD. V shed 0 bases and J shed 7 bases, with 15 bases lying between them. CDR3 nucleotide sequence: TGTGCCATCAGTGAGTCGAAACGAGGAGAAAGTGAAGCTTTCTTT. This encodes CAISESKRGESEAFF.

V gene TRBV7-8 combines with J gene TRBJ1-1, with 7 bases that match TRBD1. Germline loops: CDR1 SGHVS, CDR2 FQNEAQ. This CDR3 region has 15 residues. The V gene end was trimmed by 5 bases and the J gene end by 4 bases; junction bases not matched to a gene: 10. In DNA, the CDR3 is TGTGCCAGCAGCCCCCGAGAGGGGGCCGTCACTGAAGCTTTCTTT. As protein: CASSPREGAVTEAFF.

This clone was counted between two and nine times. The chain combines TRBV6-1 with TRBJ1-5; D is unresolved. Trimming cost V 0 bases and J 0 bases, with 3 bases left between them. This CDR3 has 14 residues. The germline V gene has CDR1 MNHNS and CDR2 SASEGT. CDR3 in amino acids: CASSEAHSNQPQHF. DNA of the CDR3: TGTGCCAGCAGTGAAGCCCATAGCAATCAGCCCCAGCATTTT.

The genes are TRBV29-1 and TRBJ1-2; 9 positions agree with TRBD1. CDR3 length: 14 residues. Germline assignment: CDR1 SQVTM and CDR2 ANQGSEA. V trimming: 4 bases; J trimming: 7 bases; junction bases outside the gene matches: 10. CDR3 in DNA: TGCAGCGTTGCCGGGACAGGGAATTGGGGTGGCTACACCTTC. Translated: CSVAGTGNWGGYTF.

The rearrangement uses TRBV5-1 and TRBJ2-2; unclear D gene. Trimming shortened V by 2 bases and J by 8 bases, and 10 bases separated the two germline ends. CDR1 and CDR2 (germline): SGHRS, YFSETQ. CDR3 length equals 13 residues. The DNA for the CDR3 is TGCGCCAGCAGCTTCAAGGGATCGGGGGAGCTGTTTTTT. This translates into CASSFKGSGELFF.

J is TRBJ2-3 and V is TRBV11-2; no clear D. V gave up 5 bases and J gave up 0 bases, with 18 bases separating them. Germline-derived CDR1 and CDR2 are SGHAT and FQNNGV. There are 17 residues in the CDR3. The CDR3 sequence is CASSGVLPAASTDTQYF. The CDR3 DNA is TGTGCCAGCAGCGGGGTCCTTCCGGCGGCTAGCACAGATACGCAGTATTTT.

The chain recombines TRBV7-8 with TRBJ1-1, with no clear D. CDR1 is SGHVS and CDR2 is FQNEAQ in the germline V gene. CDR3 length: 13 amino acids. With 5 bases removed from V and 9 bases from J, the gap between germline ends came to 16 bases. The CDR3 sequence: CASSPGASGKAFF. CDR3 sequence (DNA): TGTGCCAGCAGCCCCGGAGCCTCGGGAAAAGCTTTCTTT.

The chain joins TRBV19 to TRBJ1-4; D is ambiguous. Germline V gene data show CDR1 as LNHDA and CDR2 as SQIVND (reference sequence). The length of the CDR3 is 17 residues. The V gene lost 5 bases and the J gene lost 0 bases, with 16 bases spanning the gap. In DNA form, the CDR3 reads TGTGCCAGTAGTTCCGGTGTGGAGCCTGCAACTAATGAAAAACTGTTTTTT. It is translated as CASSSGVEPATNEKLFF.

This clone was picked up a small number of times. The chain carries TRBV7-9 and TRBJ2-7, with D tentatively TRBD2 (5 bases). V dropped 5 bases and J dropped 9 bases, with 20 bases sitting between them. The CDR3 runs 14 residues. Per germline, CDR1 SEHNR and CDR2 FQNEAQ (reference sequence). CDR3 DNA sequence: TGTGCCAGCAGCCCTCACACCGGGAACGAGGGGCAGTACTTC. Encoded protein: CASSPHTGNEGQYF.

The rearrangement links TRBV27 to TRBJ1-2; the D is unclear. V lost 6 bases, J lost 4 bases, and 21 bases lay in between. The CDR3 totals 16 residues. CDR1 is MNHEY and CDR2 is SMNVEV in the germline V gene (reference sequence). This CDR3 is CASRMGPDRAIYGYTF. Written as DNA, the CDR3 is TGTGCCAGCAGGATGGGCCCAGACCGTGCCATCTATGGCTACACCTTC.

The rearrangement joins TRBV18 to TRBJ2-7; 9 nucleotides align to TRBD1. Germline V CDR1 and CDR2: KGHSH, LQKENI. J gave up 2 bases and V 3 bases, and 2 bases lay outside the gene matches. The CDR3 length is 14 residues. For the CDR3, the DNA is TGTGCCAGCTCACCGGGACAGGGTCCCTACGAGCAGTACTTC. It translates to CASSPGQGPYEQYF.